This T cell receptor (beta chain) was documented in a study of T cell responses to AZD1222 COVID-19 vaccine (dated by TCRdb to the early 2020s). Regarding the complete study: AZD1222 recipients whose second dose came at about 4 weeks and those whose second dose came at about 12 weeks were combined into one group, since spike-specific TCR depth and breadth did not differ between the two schedules. TCR sequencing was performed for 230 to 250 trial participants, of whom 207 were given two doses of AZD1222 and approximately 26 were given two doses of MenACWY control vaccine. Enrollment into the trials was organized by age into subgroups of 18-55, 56-69 and 70-plus years, and those subgroups contained roughly 160, 29 and 62 TCR-sequenced participants, respectively.

Regarding this clone: Its antigen target is currently unknown. Base qualities are not recorded, but no much larger clone differs from it by a single base.

The label giving this sample's time point can be read as: baseline before first vaccination. Samples from vaccinated people were obtained from the UK trials COV001 and COV002, which included a single-blind randomized controlled phase 2/3 trial of AZD1222 (ChAdOx1 nCoV-19) in healthy adults. For TCRbeta chain sequencing, PBMC samples from trial participants were taken at day 0 and at day 28 after the second dose. Overall results and qualifications from the work: Reportedly, almost half of the unique spike-specific TCRs recognized epitopes lying outside the regions that are mutated in the B.1.351 and B.1.1.7 variants. In the small 56-69-year group, the increase in depth fell short of significance, most likely because of low power. The vaccine-associated CD4 TCRs covered the entire spike protein, and the dominant responses fell in regions 160-218 and 743-854. Participants were mostly white British, with more females than males. The authors suggested clonal diversity may have been underestimated. A significant rise in spike-specific TCR breadth and depth was observed after two AZD1222 doses relative to day 0 and relative to MenACWY recipients. Conclusions about previously exposed vaccinees are limited, since just six AZD1222 recipients were seropositive for SARS-CoV-2 at baseline. Because no day 14 peak-response samples were available, repertoires were characterized only after the peak T cell response.

V loses 7 bases of germline sequence and J loses 5 bases, and the interval between the two ends is 20 bases. Via the germline V gene, CDR1 is SGHAT and CDR2 FQNNGV. The CDR3 covers 15 residues, taking in both the cysteine and the phenylalanine. Only the CDR3 DNA stays, 45 bases, in frame from base 1. The CDR3 regions of human TCRbeta chains were analyzed by immunosequencing. Turning to the authors' computational methods: TCRs in the repertoires were matched against a reference library of SARS-CoV-2-specific TCRs that had been generated with the MIRA antigen-specificity platform. Breadth was defined as the fraction of unique TCRs that were SARS-CoV-2-associated, and depth was defined as the fraction of total T cells that were SARS-CoV-2-associated. Using the MIRA data, every spike-specific TCR was mapped to the spike region that the TCR reacted to and assigned to either a CD4 or a CD8 class. Log10-transformed breadth and depth values were compared by one-way ANOVA with Sidak's multiple comparisons tests. TCRdb carries this immuneACCESS record with in-frame sequences only. Its versions omit some clonotypes, under half of them owing to an unresolved V gene in the studies checked, with the rest unexplained. V, J and clone size reflect that table, while D and trimming were determined from the DNA. This sample lists some 100,000 clones; roughly nine tenths were detected once. Of the sample, around 7% falls within the top ten clones.

The clonotype was recovered from an adult in good health. The sequencing here drew on peripheral blood, taken on day 0 of AZD1222 vaccination. This chain is built from TRBV11-2 and TRBJ2-5; the D gene may be TRBD1 or TRBD2, since each aligns over 5 bases. The DNA sequence follows: TGTGCCAGCACCAGCTTGGGAGAATGGGGGGAGACCCAGTACTTC. This sequence encodes CASTSLGEWGETQYF.